This section outlines one T cell receptor beta chain sequence together with its context. Source study methods: Reference gene primer amplification gave nucleated cell count estimates. Here immunoSEQ multiplex PCR was the method, and the copy in TCRdb shows in-frame clones only, minus some. For V, J and clone size, that table is used; D and trimming come from the DNA. The sample holds some 220,000 clones, approximately 80% seen once. This specimen belongs to a study of blood T cell repertoires in COVID-19. This clonotype originated in a human donor in a cohort sampled during active COVID-19. The sequenced sample consisted of peripheral blood.

CDR3 nucleotide sequence: TGTGCCAGCAGTTATCGGAGCGGGAGGGGTTACGAGCAGTACTTC. Amino acid sequence: CASSYRSGRGYEQYF. The chain is built from TRBV6-5 and TRBJ2-7; 10 nucleotides line up with TRBD2. The junction had 6 bases not matched to a gene; V was cut back by 3 bases and J by 4 bases. Germline V gene lookup returns CDR1 MNHEY and CDR2 SVGAGI. The CDR3 extends over 15 amino acids.